This is a list of T cell receptor beta chains from one sample in a study of T cells after yellow fever vaccination. TCRdb passed the 5' RACE reads through MiXCR, listing each CDR3 protein once. The table records some 120,000 distinct CDR3 sequences, approximately 8.4% of them present only once. The sample here was CD8+ T cells sorted from PBMCs, taken 45 days after the yellow fever booster vaccination. These receptors all stem from a man between 25 and 39 years old who received the YFV17D yellow fever vaccine. Each CDR3 is given with its conserved first and last residue. Fields, in order: D gene, J gene, clone size, V gene, CDR3 DNA, CDR3 protein. D genes are given only for firm matches. Some rows have no size entry. The others give once, few or many, or a class for an expanded clone.

NA,TRBJ2-2,few,TRBV6-2/TRBV6-3,TGTGCCAGCAGTTACGGGTGGGACACTTACACCGGGGAGCTGTTTTTT,CASSYGWDTYTGELFF
NA,TRBJ2-2,many,TRBV29-1,TGCAGCGTTGAGCACGGGGAGCTGTTTTTT,CSVEHGELFF
TRBD2,TRBJ2-1,many,TRBV20-1,TGCAGTGCTAGAGTGGCTAGCGGGAGGAGTGAGCAGTTCTTC,CSARVASGRSEQFF
NA,TRBJ2-1,many,TRBV7-9,TGTGCCAGCAGCAGCGGGTTTTCCACCTACAATGAGCAGTTCTTC,CASSSGFSTYNEQFF
NA,TRBJ2-5,many,TRBV11-2,TGTGCCAGCAGCTTAGATCTGGGCCACCAAGAGACCCAGTACTTC,CASSLDLGHQETQYF
TRBD2,TRBJ2-1,many,TRBV20-1,TGCAGTGCTAGAGATATACTAGCGGGAGGCAATGAGCAGTTCTTC,CSARDILAGGNEQFF
TRBD1,TRBJ2-5,NA,TRBV11-2,TGTGCCAGCAGCTTACCAGGGGGCCGAAAGACCCAGTACTTC,CASSLPGGRKTQYF
TRBD2,TRBJ2-2,many,TRBV9,TGTGCCAGCAGCGTATCTAGGGGACTAGTCGCCGGGGAGCTGTTTTTT,CASSVSRGLVAGELFF
NA,TRBJ2-7,many,TRBV28,TGTGCCAGCATCGACACGGTCCCCTGGAAGGACGAGCAGTACTTC,CASIDTVPWKDEQYF
TRBD2,TRBJ2-7,many,TRBV12-3/TRBV12-4,TGTGCCAGCAGCCCGGGACTAGCGGGAGACGAGCAGTACTTC,CASSPGLAGDEQYF
TRBD1,TRBJ1-1,many,TRBV19,TGTGCCAGTAGTATAGGGGGACAGGTCCTCTACACTGAAGCTTTCTTT,CASSIGGQVLYTEAFF
NA,TRBJ1-1,few,TRBV30,TGTGCCTGGAGTCCAATCCTGAACACTGAAGCTTTCTTT,CAWSPILNTEAFF
NA,TRBJ1-1,many,TRBV6-5,TGTGCCAGCCGCGAGGGGCAGCAAGCTTTCTTT,CASREGQQAFF
NA,TRBJ2-1,many,TRBV18,TGTGCCAGCTCACCACGGGACCCTGGCGATGAGCAGTTCTTC,CASSPRDPGDEQFF
NA,TRBJ1-1,many,TRBV7-3,TGTGCCAGCAGCCGCCCGGGGGAACTGAACACTGAAGCTTTCTTT,CASSRPGELNTEAFF
NA,TRBJ2-2,many,TRBV9,TGTGCCAGCAGCGCAGGCGGGTACACCGGGGAGCTGTTTTTT,CASSAGGYTGELFF
NA,TRBJ2-3,few,TRBV14,TGTGCCAGCAGCCAATCAGGGTATACGCAGTATTTT,CASSQSGYTQYF
NA,TRBJ2-7,few,TRBV19,TGTGCCAGTAGTATGGGGGGCGCGTACTACGAGCAGTACTTC,CASSMGGAYYEQYF
TRBD2,TRBJ2-2,NA,TRBV3-1,TGTGCCAGCAGCCCGAGGACTAGCGCGGGGGAGCTGTTTTTT,CASSPRTSAGELFF
NA,TRBJ2-3,many,TRBV18,TGTGCCAGCTCACCATCTCCGGGAGTTGGCACAGATACGCAGTATTTT,CASSPSPGVGTDTQYF
TRBD1,TRBJ1-1,NA,TRBV5-1,TGCGCCAGCAGCCTAGGACAGGGCTACACTGAAGCTTTCTTT,CASSLGQGYTEAFF
NA,TRBJ2-1,many,TRBV7-2,TGTGCCAGCAGCTTCGGCGGAAGCTCCTACAATGAGCAGTTCTTC,CASSFGGSSYNEQFF
TRBD2,TRBJ2-1,many,TRBV12-3/TRBV12-4,TGTGCCAGCAGTTTGACTAGCGGGAGTCCTCAGGGGTTCTTC,CASSLTSGSPQGFF
NA,TRBJ2-7,NA,TRBV6-5,TGTGCCAGCAGTTACTCGGCTCCAATTCCCTACGAGCAGTACTTC,CASSYSAPIPYEQYF
NA,TRBJ2-1,NA,TRBV3-1,TGTGCCAGCTGCCAAGGACCCCCGACCGCCAATGAGCAGTTCTTC,CASCQGPPTANEQFF
NA,TRBJ2-1,many,TRBV9,TGTGCCAGCAGCGCCCCAGGGGGTAGCGGGCACTACAATGAGCAGTTCTTC,CASSAPGGSGHYNEQFF
NA,TRBJ1-4,NA,TRBV20-1,TGCAGTGGTCCGCTCAATGAAAAACTGTTTTTT,CSGPLNEKLFF
NA,TRBJ2-5,NA,TRBV28,TGTGCCAGCAGTTTAGGGGATTACGAACTTACCCACCTCCAAGAGACCCAGTACTTC,CASSLGDYELTHLQETQYF
TRBD1,TRBJ2-1,few,TRBV7-8,TGTGCCAGCAGCTGGGACAGGGGGCAAAAATACAATGAGCAGTTCTTC,CASSWDRGQKYNEQFF
NA,TRBJ1-5,few,TRBV4-2,TGTGCCAGCAGCCAAGAGCGGGGTATAAGCAATCAGCCCCAGCATTTT,CASSQERGISNQPQHF
NA,TRBJ1-3,NA,TRBV7-9,TGTGCCAGCAGCTTAAATGGGGACACCATATATTTT,CASSLNGDTIYF
NA,TRBJ2-5,NA,TRBV20-1,TGCAGTGCTAGAGAAGGCGAGCGGTGGGGAGAGACCCAGTACTTC,CSAREGERWGETQYF
NA,TRBJ2-1,many,TRBV4-3,TGCGCCAGCAGCCACAACTGGGGGAATGAGCAGTTCTTC,CASSHNWGNEQFF
NA,TRBJ2-7,many,TRBV27,TGTGCCAGCAGTCCCCCGGGCGGCTCCTACGAGCAGTACTTC,CASSPPGGSYEQYF
NA,TRBJ2-7,few,TRBV7-9,TGTGCCAGCAGACTCGACCCTTACGAGCAGTACTTC,CASRLDPYEQYF
NA,TRBJ2-1,few,TRBV20-1,TGCAGTGCTAGCCCTGACTTATACAATGAGCAGTTCTTC,CSASPDLYNEQFF